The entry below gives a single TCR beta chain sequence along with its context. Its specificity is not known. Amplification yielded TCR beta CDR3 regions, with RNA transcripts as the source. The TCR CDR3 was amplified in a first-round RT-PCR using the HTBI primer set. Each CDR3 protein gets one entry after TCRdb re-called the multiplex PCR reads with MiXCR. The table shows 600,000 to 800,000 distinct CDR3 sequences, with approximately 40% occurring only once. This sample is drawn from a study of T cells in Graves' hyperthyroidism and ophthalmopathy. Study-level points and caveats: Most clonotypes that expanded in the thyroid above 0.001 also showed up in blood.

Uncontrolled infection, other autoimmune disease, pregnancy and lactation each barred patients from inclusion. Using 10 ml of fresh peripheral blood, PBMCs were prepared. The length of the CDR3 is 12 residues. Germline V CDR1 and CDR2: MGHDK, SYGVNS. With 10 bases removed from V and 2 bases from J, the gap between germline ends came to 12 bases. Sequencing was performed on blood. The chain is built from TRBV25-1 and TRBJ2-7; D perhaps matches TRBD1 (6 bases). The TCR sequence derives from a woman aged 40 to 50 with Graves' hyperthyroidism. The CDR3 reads CAIRSGAYEQYF. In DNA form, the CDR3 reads TGTGCCATCAGATCAGGGGCCTACGAGCAGTACTTC.